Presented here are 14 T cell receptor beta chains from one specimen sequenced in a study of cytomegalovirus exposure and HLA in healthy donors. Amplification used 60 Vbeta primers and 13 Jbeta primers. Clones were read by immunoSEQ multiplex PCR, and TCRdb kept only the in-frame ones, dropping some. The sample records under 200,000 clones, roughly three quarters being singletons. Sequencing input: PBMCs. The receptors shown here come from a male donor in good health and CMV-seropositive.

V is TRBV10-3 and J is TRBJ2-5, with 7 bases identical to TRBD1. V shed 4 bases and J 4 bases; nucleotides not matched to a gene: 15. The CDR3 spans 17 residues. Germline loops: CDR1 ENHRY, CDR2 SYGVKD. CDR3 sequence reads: CAISASSTGVGRETQYF. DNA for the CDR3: TGTGCCATCAGTGCTTCCAGCACAGGGGTAGGGAGAGAGACCCAGTACTTC.

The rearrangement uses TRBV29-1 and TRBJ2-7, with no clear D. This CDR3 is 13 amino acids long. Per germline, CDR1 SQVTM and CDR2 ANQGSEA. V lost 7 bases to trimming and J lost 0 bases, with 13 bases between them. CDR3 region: CSASFRSSYEQYF. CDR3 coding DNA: TGCAGCGCATCATTTAGGAGCTCCTACGAGCAGTACTTC.

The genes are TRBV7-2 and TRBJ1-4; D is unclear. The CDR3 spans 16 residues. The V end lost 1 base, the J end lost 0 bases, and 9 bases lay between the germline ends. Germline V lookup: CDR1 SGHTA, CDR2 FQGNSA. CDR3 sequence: CASSLVADTTNEKLFF. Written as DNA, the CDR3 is TGTGCCAGCAGCTTAGTTGCAGACACAACTAATGAAAAACTGTTTTTT. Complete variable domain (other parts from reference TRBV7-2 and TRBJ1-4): GAGVSQSPSNKVTEKGKDVELRCDPISGHTALYWYRQSLGQGLEFLIYFQGNSAPDKSGLPSDRFSAERTGGSVSTLTIQRTQQEDSAVYLCASSLVADTTNEKLFFGSGTQLSVL.

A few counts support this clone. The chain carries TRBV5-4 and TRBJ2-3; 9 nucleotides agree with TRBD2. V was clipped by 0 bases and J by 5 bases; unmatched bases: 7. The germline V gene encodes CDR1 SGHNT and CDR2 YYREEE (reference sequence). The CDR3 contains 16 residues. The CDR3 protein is CASSLVAGGPEDTQYF. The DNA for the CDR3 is TGTGCCAGCAGCTTGGTGGCGGGGGGGCCGGAAGATACGCAGTATTTT. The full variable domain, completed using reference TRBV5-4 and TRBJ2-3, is ETGVTQSPTHLIKTRGQQVTLRCSSQSGHNTVSWYQQALGQGPQFIFQYYREEENGRGNFPPRFSGLQFPNYSSELNVNALELDDSALYLCASSLVAGGPEDTQYFGPGTRLTVL.

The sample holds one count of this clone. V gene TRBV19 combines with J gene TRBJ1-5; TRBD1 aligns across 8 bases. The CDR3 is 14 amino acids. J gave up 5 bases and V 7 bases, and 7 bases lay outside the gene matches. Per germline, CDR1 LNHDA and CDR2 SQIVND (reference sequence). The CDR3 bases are TGTGCCAGTAATGGACAGGGCCTCTATCAGCCCCAGCATTTT. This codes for CASNGQGLYQPQHF. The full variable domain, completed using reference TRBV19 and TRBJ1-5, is DGGITQSPKYLFRKEGQNVTLSCEQNLNHDAMYWYRQDPGQGLRLIYYSQIVNDFQKGDIAEGYSVSREKKESFPLTVTSAQKNPTAFYLCASNGQGLYQPQHFGDGTRLSIL.

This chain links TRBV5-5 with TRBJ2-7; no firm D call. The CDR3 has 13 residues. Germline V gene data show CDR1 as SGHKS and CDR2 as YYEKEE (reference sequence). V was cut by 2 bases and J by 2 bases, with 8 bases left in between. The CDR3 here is CASSFSLTYEQYF. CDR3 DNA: TGTGCCAGCAGCTTCTCACTCACCTACGAGCAGTACTTC.

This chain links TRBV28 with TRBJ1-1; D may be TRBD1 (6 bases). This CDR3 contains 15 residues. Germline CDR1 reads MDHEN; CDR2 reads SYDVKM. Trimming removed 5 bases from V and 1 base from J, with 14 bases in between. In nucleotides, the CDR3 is TGTGCCAGCAGTCTACTACAGGGTGGGAACACTGAAGCTTTCTTT. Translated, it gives CASSLLQGGNTEAFF. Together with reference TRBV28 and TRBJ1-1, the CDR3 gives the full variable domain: DVKVTQSSRYLVKRTGEKVFLECVQDMDHENMFWYRQDPGLGLRLIYFSYDVKMKEKGDIPEGYSVSREKKERFSLILESASTNQTSMYLCASSLLQGGNTEAFFGQGTRLTVV.

Here the CDR3 reads CASIHTVGAKNIQYF. DNA of the CDR3: TGTGCCAGCATCCACACTGTCGGGGCCAAAAACATTCAGTACTTC. The V and J genes are TRBV6-6 and TRBJ2-4; no firm D call. V was shortened by 7 bases and J by 1 base, with 14 bases between the two germline ends. Germline CDR1 is MNHNY and CDR2 is SVGAGI (reference sequence). The CDR3 covers 15 residues.

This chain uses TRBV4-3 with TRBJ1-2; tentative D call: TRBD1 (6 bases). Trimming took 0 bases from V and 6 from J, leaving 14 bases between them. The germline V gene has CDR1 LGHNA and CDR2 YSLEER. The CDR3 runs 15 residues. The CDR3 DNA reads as TGCGCCAGCAGCCAAGATCTCTCCAGGGGACATGGCTACACCTTC. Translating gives CASSQDLSRGHGYTF.

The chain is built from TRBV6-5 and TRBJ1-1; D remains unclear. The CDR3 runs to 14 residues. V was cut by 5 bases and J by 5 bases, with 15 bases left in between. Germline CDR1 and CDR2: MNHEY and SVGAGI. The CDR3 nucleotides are TGTGCCAGCAGTGCCTCCCAGGCGTGGACTGAAGCTTTCTTT. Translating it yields CASSASQAWTEAFF.

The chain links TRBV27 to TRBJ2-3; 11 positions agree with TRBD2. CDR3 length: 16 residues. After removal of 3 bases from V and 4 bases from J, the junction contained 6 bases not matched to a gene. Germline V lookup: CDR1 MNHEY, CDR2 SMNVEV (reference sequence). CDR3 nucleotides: TGTGCCAGCAGTTTGAGACTAGCGGGGATGCCAGATACGCAGTATTTT. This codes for CASSLRLAGMPDTQYF.

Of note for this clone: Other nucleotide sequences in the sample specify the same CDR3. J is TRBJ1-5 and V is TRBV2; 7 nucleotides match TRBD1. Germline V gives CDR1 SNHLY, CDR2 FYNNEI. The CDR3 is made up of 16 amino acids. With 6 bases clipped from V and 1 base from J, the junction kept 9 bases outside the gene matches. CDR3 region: CASRTGTATSNQPQHF. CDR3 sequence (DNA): TGTGCCAGCAGGACTGGGACAGCTACAAGCAATCAGCCCCAGCATTTT.

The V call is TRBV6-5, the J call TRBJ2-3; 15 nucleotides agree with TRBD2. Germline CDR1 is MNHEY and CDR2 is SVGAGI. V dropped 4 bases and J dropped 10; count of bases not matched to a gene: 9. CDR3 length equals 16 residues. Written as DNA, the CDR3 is TGTGCCAGCAGTTTGACCGGGACTAGCGGGGGGAGGGCGCAGTATTTT. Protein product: CASSLTGTSGGRAQYF.

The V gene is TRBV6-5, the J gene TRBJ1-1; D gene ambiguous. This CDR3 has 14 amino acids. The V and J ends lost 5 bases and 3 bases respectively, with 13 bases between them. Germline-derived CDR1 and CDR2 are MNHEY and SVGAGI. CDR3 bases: TGTGCCAGCAGTCCTTTCGACACAGACACTGAAGCTTTCTTT. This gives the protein CASSPFDTDTEAFF.